The subject of this entry is one T cell receptor beta chain. What it binds is unknown. Researchers used the Oncomine TCR Beta short-read assay to sequence DNA from cultured CD4+ T cells. MiXCR was run by TCRdb on the PCR reads, yielding one entry per CDR3 protein. The data contain nearly 25,000 distinct CDR3 sequences, roughly 64% of them singletons. This entry comes from a study of vaccination and CD4 T cells after COVID-19. Per germline, CDR1 SGHTA and CDR2 FQGNSA. This CDR3 contains 17 residues. V was pared by 5 bases and J by 4 bases, with 16 bases of the junction left unmatched. Treatment specified: roughly 10-day PBMC culture with coronavirus spike peptide pools or control peptides (ViraFEST assay).

Sequenced material: CD4+ T cells from blood, cultured in vitro. The chain has TRBV7-2 and TRBJ1-2, with TRBD1 matching over 7 bases. The sequence was collected from a human donor who had recovered from COVID-19. The CDR3 DNA follows: TGTGCCAGCAGCCCTAGACAGGGCGTTCGGGGTGTCTATGGCTACACCTTC. Amino acid sequence: CASSPRQGVRGVYGYTF.